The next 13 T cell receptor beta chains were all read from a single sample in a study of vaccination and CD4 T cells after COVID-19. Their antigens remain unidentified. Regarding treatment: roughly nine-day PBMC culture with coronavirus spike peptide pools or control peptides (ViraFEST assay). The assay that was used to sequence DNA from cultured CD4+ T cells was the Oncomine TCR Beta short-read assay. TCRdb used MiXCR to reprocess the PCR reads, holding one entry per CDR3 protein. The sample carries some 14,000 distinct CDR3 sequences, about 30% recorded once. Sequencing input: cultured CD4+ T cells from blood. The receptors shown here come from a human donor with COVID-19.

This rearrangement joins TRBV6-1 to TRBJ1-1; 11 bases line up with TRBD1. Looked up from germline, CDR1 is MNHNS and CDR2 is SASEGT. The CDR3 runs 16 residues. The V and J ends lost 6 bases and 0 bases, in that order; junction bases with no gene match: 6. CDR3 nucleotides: TGTGCCAGCAGCAGGGACAGGGGGGTAGTGAACACTGAAGCTTTCTTT. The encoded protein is CASSRDRGVVNTEAFF.

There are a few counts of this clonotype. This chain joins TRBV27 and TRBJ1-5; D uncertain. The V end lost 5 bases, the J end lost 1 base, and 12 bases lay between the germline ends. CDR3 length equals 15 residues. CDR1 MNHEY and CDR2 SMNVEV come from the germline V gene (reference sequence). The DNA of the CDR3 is TGTGCCAGCAGTAAGCAAGTTTCGAGCAATCAGCCCCAGCATTTT. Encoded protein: CASSKQVSSNQPQHF.

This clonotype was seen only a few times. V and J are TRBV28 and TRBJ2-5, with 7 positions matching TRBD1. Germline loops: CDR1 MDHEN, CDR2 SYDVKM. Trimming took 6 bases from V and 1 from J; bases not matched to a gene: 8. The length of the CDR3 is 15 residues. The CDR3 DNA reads TGTGCCAGCAGCCACTACCGGGACAGCCAAGAGACCCAGTACTTC. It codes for CASSHYRDSQETQYF.

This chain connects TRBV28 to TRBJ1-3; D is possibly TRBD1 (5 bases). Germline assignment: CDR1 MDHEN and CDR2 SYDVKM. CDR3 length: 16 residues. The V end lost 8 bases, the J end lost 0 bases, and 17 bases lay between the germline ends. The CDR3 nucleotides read TGTGCCAGCCGTGATGGGGGGGGATACTCTGGAAACACCATATATTTT. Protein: CASRDGGGYSGNTIYF. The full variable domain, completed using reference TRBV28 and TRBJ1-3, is DVKVTQSSRYLVKRTGEKVFLECVQDMDHENMFWYRQDPGLGLRLIYFSYDVKMKEKGDIPEGYSVSREKKERFSLILESASTNQTSMYLCASRDGGGYSGNTIYFGEGSWLTVV.

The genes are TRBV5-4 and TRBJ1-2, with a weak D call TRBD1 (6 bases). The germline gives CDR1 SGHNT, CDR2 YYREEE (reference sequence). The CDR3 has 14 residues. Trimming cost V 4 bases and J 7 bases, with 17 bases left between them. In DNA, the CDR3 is TGTGCCAGCAGCCATACCACAGGGCGCAGTGGCTACACCTTC. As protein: CASSHTTGRSGYTF.

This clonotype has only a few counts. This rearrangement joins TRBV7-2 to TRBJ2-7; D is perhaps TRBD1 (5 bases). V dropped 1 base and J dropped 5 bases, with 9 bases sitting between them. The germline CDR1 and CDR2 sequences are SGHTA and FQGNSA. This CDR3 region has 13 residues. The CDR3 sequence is CASSLVVGDEQYF. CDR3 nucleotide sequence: TGTGCCAGCAGCTTAGTTGTAGGGGACGAGCAGTACTTC. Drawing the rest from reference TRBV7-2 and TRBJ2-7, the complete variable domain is GAGVSQSPSNKVTEKGKDVELRCDPISGHTALYWYRQSLGQGLEFLIYFQGNSAPDKSGLPSDRFSAERTGGSVSTLTIQRTQQEDSAVYLCASSLVVGDEQYFGPGTRLTVT.

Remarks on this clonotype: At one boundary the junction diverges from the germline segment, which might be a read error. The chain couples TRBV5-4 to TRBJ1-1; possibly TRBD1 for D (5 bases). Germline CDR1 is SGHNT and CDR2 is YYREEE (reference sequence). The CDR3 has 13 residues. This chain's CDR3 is CASSLGGTTVAFF. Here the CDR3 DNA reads TGTGCCAGCAGCTTAGGAGGGACGACTGTAGCTTTCTTT.

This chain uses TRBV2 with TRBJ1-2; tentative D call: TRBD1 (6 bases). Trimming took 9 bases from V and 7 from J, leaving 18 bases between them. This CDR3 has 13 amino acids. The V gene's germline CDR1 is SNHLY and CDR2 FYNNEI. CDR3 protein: CASRLETGSGYTF. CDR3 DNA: TGTGCCAGTCGACTCGAGACAGGTTCTGGCTACACCTTC. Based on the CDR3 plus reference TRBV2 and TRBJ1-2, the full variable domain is EPEVTQTPSHQVTQMGQEVILRCVPISNHLYFYWYRQILGQKVEFLVSFYNNEISEKSEIFDDQFSVERPDGSNFTLKIRSTKLEDSAMYFCASRLETGSGYTFGSGTRLTVV.

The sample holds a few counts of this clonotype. CDR3 loop: CASSQRDRGNSPLHF. The CDR3, as DNA: TGTGCCAGCAGCCAGAGGGACAGGGGTAATTCACCCCTCCACTTT. The rearrangement joins TRBV7-9 to TRBJ1-6; TRBD1 matches 10 bases. In germline, CDR1 is SEHNR, CDR2 FQNEAQ (reference sequence). The V gene end was trimmed by 5 bases and the J gene end by 6 bases; junction bases not matched to a gene: 4. This CDR3 has 15 residues.

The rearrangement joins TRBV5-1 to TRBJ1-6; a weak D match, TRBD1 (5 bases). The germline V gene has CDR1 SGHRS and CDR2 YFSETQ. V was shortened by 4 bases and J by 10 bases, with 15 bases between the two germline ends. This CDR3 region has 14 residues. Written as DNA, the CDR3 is TGCGCCAGCAGCCTGGACACCGGGAGGTCACCCCTCCACTTT. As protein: CASSLDTGRSPLHF.

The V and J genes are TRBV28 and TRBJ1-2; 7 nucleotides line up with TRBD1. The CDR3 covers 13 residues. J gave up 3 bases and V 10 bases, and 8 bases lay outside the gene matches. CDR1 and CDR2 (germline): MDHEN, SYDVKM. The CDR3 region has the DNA TGTGCCATTGGCGGGGACAGCTACTATGGCTACACCTTC. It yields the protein CAIGGDSYYGYTF.

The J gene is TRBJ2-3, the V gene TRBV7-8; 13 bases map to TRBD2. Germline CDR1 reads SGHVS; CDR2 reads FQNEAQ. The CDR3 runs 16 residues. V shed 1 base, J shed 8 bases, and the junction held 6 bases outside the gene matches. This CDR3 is CASSLGGLAGTTTQYF. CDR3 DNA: TGTGCCAGCAGCTTAGGGGGACTAGCGGGGACTACTACGCAGTATTTT.

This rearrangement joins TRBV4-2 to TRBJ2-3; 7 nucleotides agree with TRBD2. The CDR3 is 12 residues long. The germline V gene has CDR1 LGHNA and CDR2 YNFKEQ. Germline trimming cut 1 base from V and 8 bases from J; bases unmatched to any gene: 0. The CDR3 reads CASSQAGGTQYF. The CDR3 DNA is TGTGCCAGCAGCCAAGCGGGGGGTACGCAGTATTTT.